What follows describes a single T cell receptor beta chain. The target antigen is unknown. In patients chosen for sequencing, flow cytometry had shown CD8+CD57+ cell expansion. Patients had undergone no therapy by the time their blood was sampled. The entry originates in a study of CD8+CD57+ T cells in acquired aplastic anemia. Study as a whole: The study obtained an average of 3.2 ug of DNA from sorted CD4+ and CD8+ cells.

Study-wide findings and caveats: Researchers report that around 29 CD8+ CDR3 sequences appeared in both patients and controls. Statistical testing detected no significant gap in CD8+ Simpson's diversity between patients and controls.

TCR beta VDJ combinations and CDR3 sequences were profiled from genomic DNA. TCRdb itself ran the reads through MiXCR, one entry per CDR3 protein. The sample yields 200,000 to 300,000 distinct CDR3 sequences, around 82% seen once. The CDR3 has 17 amino acids. The germline V gene has CDR1 SGDLS and CDR2 YYNGEE. The V end was cut by 3 bases, the J end by 8 bases, with 23 bases between. This TCR was recovered from a human donor with aplastic anemia. The sample taken for sequencing was sorted CD4+, CD8+, or CD8+CD57+ T cells (not recorded which) from PBMCs. J is TRBJ1-4 and V is TRBV9; possibly TRBD1 for D (5 bases). CDR3 nucleotides: TGTGCCAGCAGCGAGTCTTCGACAGATAACACCGGGGAAAAACTGTTTTTT. Protein product: CASSESSTDNTGEKLFF.